The 14 T cell receptor beta chains listed next were all sequenced from one sample in a study of blood T cell repertoires in COVID-19. Method: immunoSEQ multiplex PCR; TCRdb's copy keeps in-frame clones and lacks some. Counted here are about 120,000 clones, 70% to 90% occurring once; the ten biggest clones make up roughly 2.4%. The sample consisted of peripheral blood. These receptors all stem from a man aged 25-45 years with acute or convalescent COVID-19.

This chain connects TRBV3-1 (or the pseudogene TRBV3-2) to TRBJ1-2, with a tentative D call TRBD1 (6 bases). Germline CDR1 and CDR2: LGHDT and YNNKEL (reference sequence). This CDR3 has 15 amino acids. V lost 3 bases and J lost 1, with 12 bases in between. The CDR3, as DNA: TGTGCCAGCAGCCACGGACAGTGGCTTAACTATGGCTACACCTTC. It translates to CASSHGQWLNYGYTF.

J is TRBJ1-2 and V is TRBV7-9; 11 nucleotides align to TRBD1. There are 14 residues in the CDR3. Germline loops: CDR1 SEHNR, CDR2 FQNEAQ (reference sequence). V lost 5 bases to trimming and J lost 4 bases; unmatched junction nucleotides: 3. In DNA, the CDR3 is TGTGCCAGCAGCCCAGGACAGGGGGCCTATGGCTACACCTTC. This encodes CASSPGQGAYGYTF.

The chain recombines TRBV19 with TRBJ1-2; D may be TRBD1 (6 bases). Germline values: CDR1 LNHDA, CDR2 SQIVND (reference sequence). V was cut by 5 bases and J by 7 bases, with 20 bases left in between. This CDR3 has 15 residues. Written as DNA, the CDR3 is TGTGCCAGTAGTTCCAGGGGAGGGGTCCGGGGTGGCTACACCTTC. Translating it yields CASSSRGGVRGGYTF.

The chain employs TRBV9 and TRBJ2-3; 9 bases fit TRBD1. CDR1 and CDR2 from the germline V gene are SGDLS and YYNGEE. The CDR3 totals 15 residues. The ends lost 4 bases at V and 4 bases at J; junction bases unmatched: 7. The CDR3 nucleotides read TGTGCCAGCAGCTTAGGGACAGGGACATCAGATACGCAGTATTTT. Translation: CASSLGTGTSDTQYF.

This sequence joins TRBV6-6 and TRBJ2-1; D may be TRBD2 (5 bases). V lost 10 bases to trimming and J lost 1 base, with 20 bases between them. This CDR3 spans 16 amino acids. Germline V gene sequence: CDR1 MNHNY, CDR2 SVGAGI (reference sequence). The CDR3 DNA reads as TGTGCCACCTTATCGACCTTAGCGACTTCCTACAATGAGCAGTTCTTC. This gives the protein CATLSTLATSYNEQFF.

The DNA of the CDR3 is TGTGCCAGCAGCTTACAGGCAGGGGAGTTCTATGGCTACACCTTC. Protein sequence: CASSLQAGEFYGYTF. The chain couples TRBV7-2 to TRBJ1-2, with D perhaps TRBD1 (6 bases). V lost 2 bases, J lost 4 bases, and 14 bases lay in between. Germline V CDR1 and CDR2: SGHTA, FQGNSA. The CDR3 runs to 15 residues.

The chain is built from TRBV7-2 and TRBJ1-4, with TRBD1 matching over 12 bases. Germline lookup yields CDR1 SGHTA and CDR2 FQGNSA. Trimming removed 3 bases from V and 8 bases from J; junction bases left unmatched: 7. The CDR3 spans 16 residues. CDR3 region: CASSLRGQGAGEKLFF. As DNA, the CDR3 is TGTGCCAGCAGCTTGAGGGGACAGGGGGCGGGGGAAAAACTGTTTTTT. Full variable domain (rest looked up from reference TRBV7-2 and TRBJ1-4): GAGVSQSPSNKVTEKGKDVELRCDPISGHTALYWYRQSLGQGLEFLIYFQGNSAPDKSGLPSDRFSAERTGGSVSTLTIQRTQQEDSAVYLCASSLRGQGAGEKLFFGSGTQLSVL.

The J gene is TRBJ1-5, the V gene TRBV2; 8 bases line up with TRBD1. Germline CDR1 reads SNHLY; CDR2 reads FYNNEI. The CDR3 has 15 residues. V shed 7 bases and J 2 bases; nucleotides not matched to a gene: 7. CDR3 DNA sequence: TGTGCCAGCAAAGCAGGGGGCGTACGCAATCAGCCCCAGCATTTT. Translating gives CASKAGGVRNQPQHF.

The genes are TRBV6-5 and TRBJ1-2; D uncertain. The V and J ends lost 0 bases and 4 bases respectively, with 15 bases between them. The CDR3 is 16 residues long. The V gene's germline CDR1 is MNHEY and CDR2 SVGAGI. The chain's CDR3 is CASSYSSSGLTYGYTF. In nucleotides, the CDR3 is TGTGCCAGCAGTTACTCGAGTAGTGGTCTTACCTATGGCTACACCTTC.

This clone was detected only a few times. The rearrangement uses TRBV14 and TRBJ2-2; 7 bases agree with TRBD2. CDR1 and CDR2 (germline): SGHDN, FVKESK. This CDR3 is built from 15 residues. V was pared by 1 base and J by 4 bases, with 3 bases of the junction left unmatched. The CDR3 here is CASSQGRTSTGELFF. DNA of the CDR3: TGTGCCAGCAGCCAAGGCCGGACTAGCACCGGGGAGCTGTTTTTT.

The V call is TRBV15, the J call TRBJ2-7; 8 bases match TRBD1. Germline V gives CDR1 LNHNV, CDR2 YYDKDF (reference sequence). V lost 1 base and J lost 5; bases outside the gene matches: 1. CDR3 length equals 13 residues. CDR3 DNA sequence: TGTGCCACCAGCAGAGGGACAGGGAACGAGCAGTACGTC. It codes for CATSRGTGNEQYV.

This sequence joins TRBV7-6 and TRBJ2-5; the D gene is possibly TRBD1 (6 bases). The CDR3 is 13 amino acids. Germline values: CDR1 SGHVS, CDR2 FNYEAQ. Trimming removed 1 base at V and 4 bases at J, with 7 bases between. The CDR3: CASSLEGGETQYF. The CDR3, as DNA: TGTGCCAGCAGCTTAGAAGGGGGAGAGACCCAGTACTTC.

The V and J genes are TRBV6-5 and TRBJ1-1; the D gene is possibly TRBD1 (5 bases). Germline values: CDR1 MNHEY, CDR2 SVGAGI. With 6 bases removed from V and 6 bases from J, the gap between germline ends came to 8 bases. The CDR3 is made up of 11 amino acids. The CDR3 nucleotides are TGTGCCAGCAGGGGGGGGGCTGAAGCTTTCTTT. Its translation is CASRGGAEAFF.

This clone has more than one count but fewer than ten. The CDR3 DNA follows: TGTGCCAGCAGCTCCTGGGTGGGACAGGGGGTGCCGGGTGAAGCTTTCTTT. It specifies CASSSWVGQGVPGEAFF. The V and J genes are TRBV5-6 and TRBJ1-1, with 11 positions matching TRBD1. CDR1 and CDR2 (germline): SGHDT, YYEEEE. Unmatched junction bases numbered 14, after V lost 3 bases and J lost 7 bases. This CDR3 has 17 residues.